This T cell receptor (beta chain) was observed in a study of a mutant IDH1 vaccine in newly diagnosed glioma. Overall study context: During weeks 1, 3, 5, 7, 11, 15, 19 and 23, patients received eight vaccinations. Treated patients showed a male proportion of around 62%, a female proportion of roughly 38%, and a mean age of approximately 40 years. Radiotherapy, temozolomide, or both had been given previously, and both were given to most.

As concerns this clone: Its cognate antigen is unknown.

The time point denotes: week 23, last vaccination. Mutant IDH1 20-mer peptide, at 300 ug, made up each vaccine dose, with topical imiquimod. Per the germline V gene, CDR1 is SGHNT and CDR2 is YYREEE (reference sequence). The ends lost 0 bases at V and 8 bases at J; junction bases unmatched: 4. The CDR3 length is 14 residues. Clones were sequenced by immunoSEQ multiplex PCR, and TCRdb holds only the in-frame ones, with some missing. This table has about 43,000 clones, around 85% appearing once. The receptor's source is a woman aged 18-29 years with glioma. Some clones in this sample may be carry-over from other donors' samples. Sequenced material: PBMCs, taken from a glioma patient whose treatment included an IDH1 peptide vaccine. The rearrangement joins TRBV5-4 to TRBJ1-4; 7 nucleotides line up with TRBD1. CDR3 in DNA: TGTGCCAGCAGCTTGGGACAGGGACGCGAAAAACTGTTTTTT. Translating gives CASSLGQGREKLFF.